Below, 17 T cell receptor beta chains from the same sample are listed, as sequenced in a study of T cell clonotyping in hematopoietic cell transplantation. Generated by immunoSEQ multiplex PCR, the TCRdb table keeps only in-frame clones and is missing some. Of 46,000 or so clones in the sample, under 90% were seen once. Time point meaning: recipient sample about 28 days before transplant, after cytoreduction. Sequencing used peripheral blood mononuclear cells, obtained before stem cell transplant. All receptors come from a man aged 60-69 years with biphenotypic leukemia. Some clones in this sample may be carry-over from other donors' samples.

This clone was observed once. This chain joins TRBV6-5 and TRBJ1-4, with a possible D match to TRBD1 (5 bases). Per the germline V gene, CDR1 is MNHEY and CDR2 is SVGAGI. Trimming shortened V by 0 bases and J by 4 bases, and 12 bases separated the two germline ends. This CDR3 region has 16 residues. The CDR3 loop reads CASSYSGTGFNEKLFF. The DNA for the CDR3 is TGTGCCAGCAGTTACTCGGGGACGGGCTTTAATGAAAAACTGTTTTTT.

V and J are TRBV28 and TRBJ1-4; maybe TRBD1 (6 bases). Germline V lookup: CDR1 MDHEN, CDR2 SYDVKM. Trimming took off 10 bases at V and 0 bases at J, with 24 bases between the two ends. The CDR3 consists of 18 residues. The CDR3 region is CAISNRVYPLATNEKLFF. CDR3 in DNA: TGTGCCATTTCTAACAGGGTCTACCCCCTTGCAACTAATGAAAAACTGTTTTTT.

This clone has just one count. The chain joins TRBV9 to TRBJ2-5; D gene unclear. Per the germline V gene, CDR1 is SGDLS and CDR2 is YYNGEE. V was pared by 4 bases and J by 2 bases, with 15 bases between. The CDR3 is 15 amino acids. The CDR3 DNA is TGTGCCAGCAGCCCTCATCCAGAGAGGCAAGAGACCCAGTACTTC. This gives the protein CASSPHPERQETQYF.

The chain employs TRBV5-1 and TRBJ2-7; a possible D gene is TRBD1 (6 bases). V dropped 4 bases and J dropped 2 bases, with 10 bases sitting between them. Per the germline V gene, CDR1 is SGHRS and CDR2 is YFSETQ. The CDR3 consists of 13 residues. The CDR3 sequence: CASSRTDPYEQYF. CDR3 DNA sequence: TGCGCCAGCAGCCGGACAGATCCCTACGAGCAGTACTTC.

This clone was observed a handful of times. The rearrangement uses TRBV7-9 and TRBJ1-2; the D gene is possibly TRBD1 (6 bases). This CDR3 has 14 residues. Between the trimmed V and J ends, which lost 5 bases and 6 bases, there was a span of 16 bases. Germline assignment: CDR1 SEHNR and CDR2 FQNEAQ (reference sequence). The CDR3, as DNA: TGTGCCAGCAGCCTGCTCCAGGGGCGGGATGGCTACACCTTC. Its protein is CASSLLQGRDGYTF.

The chain recombines TRBV27 with TRBJ1-4; perhaps TRBD1 as D (6 bases). The CDR3 is made up of 13 amino acids. V was shortened by 4 bases and J by 8 bases, with 11 bases between the two germline ends. Germline-derived CDR1 and CDR2 are MNHEY and SMNVEV (reference sequence). CDR3 region: CASSSGVGEKLFF. For the CDR3, the DNA is TGTGCCAGCAGTTCAGGGGTCGGAGAAAAACTGTTTTTT.

The chain has TRBV9 and TRBJ2-2; D is undetermined. CDR3 size: 15 residues. Germline CDR1 SGDLS, CDR2 YYNGEE. Deletions cut 2 bases from V and 4 bases from J, with 12 bases between. The chain's CDR3 is CASSVNTEPTGELFF. CDR3 in DNA: TGTGCCAGCAGCGTGAATACGGAACCCACCGGGGAGCTGTTTTTT.

This chain connects TRBV9 to TRBJ2-1, with D hard to call. Germline V gives CDR1 SGDLS, CDR2 YYNGEE. The CDR3 consists of 12 residues. V lost 0 bases and J lost 8, with 6 bases in between. The CDR3 bases are TGTGCCAGCAGCGTAGCGACTGATGAGCAGTTCTTC. Protein product: CASSVATDEQFF.

The chain carries TRBV2 and TRBJ1-4; D might be TRBD1 (5 bases). The germline gives CDR1 SNHLY, CDR2 FYNNEI. The CDR3 runs to 14 residues. V was shortened by 7 bases and J by 3 bases, with 12 bases between the two germline ends. The CDR3 loop is CASKQGTANEKLFF. DNA of the CDR3: TGTGCCAGCAAGCAGGGTACAGCTAATGAAAAACTGTTTTTT.

This chain connects TRBV11-2 to TRBJ2-7; no reliable D call. The germline gives CDR1 SGHAT, CDR2 FQNNGV. This CDR3 is 13 amino acids long. Trimming left V 5 bases short and J 5 bases short, with 13 bases between. The CDR3 sequence is CASSIKEFDEQYF. CDR3 nucleotides: TGTGCCAGCAGCATTAAAGAGTTCGACGAGCAGTACTTC. Full variable domain (outside the CDR3, taken from reference TRBV11-2 and TRBJ2-7): EAGVAQSPRYKIIEKRQSVAFWCNPISGHATLYWYQQILGQGPKLLIQFQNNGVVDDSQLPKDRFSAERLKGVDSTLKIQPAKLEDSAVYLCASSIKEFDEQYFGPGTRLTVT.

The chain recombines TRBV28 with TRBJ2-3, with D tentatively TRBD2 (6 bases). Per the germline V gene, CDR1 is MDHEN and CDR2 is SYDVKM. Between the trimmed V and J ends, which lost 6 bases and 0 bases, there was a span of 13 bases. This CDR3 is built from 15 residues. The CDR3 spells CASSTWGTSTDTQYF. The CDR3, as DNA: TGTGCCAGCAGCACCTGGGGGACTAGCACAGATACGCAGTATTTT.

In this sample, this clone turned up once. V gene TRBV20-1 combines with J gene TRBJ2-7; 7 nucleotides line up with TRBD2. With 6 bases clipped from V and 6 bases from J, the junction kept 5 bases outside the gene matches. Germline CDR1 and CDR2: DFQATT and SNEGSKA (reference sequence). The CDR3 is 11 amino acids. The CDR3 spells CSAQGLGEQYF. The CDR3 nucleotides read TGCAGTGCCCAAGGACTAGGCGAGCAGTACTTC.

J is TRBJ2-3 and V is TRBV9; the D is unclear. The V gene's germline CDR1 is SGDLS and CDR2 YYNGEE. The CDR3 covers 15 residues. V shed 0 bases and J shed 2 bases, with 10 bases lying between them. CDR3 sequence: CASSVDWGSTDTQYF. CDR3 coding DNA: TGTGCCAGCAGCGTAGATTGGGGATCCACAGATACGCAGTATTTT.

This sequence joins TRBV30 and TRBJ1-2; D not certain. Germline lookup yields CDR1 GTSNPN and CDR2 SVGIG (reference sequence). V lost 1 base, J lost 6 bases, and 12 bases lay in between. This CDR3 spans 13 amino acids. This CDR3 reads CAWSDGVGDGYTF. In nucleotides, the CDR3 is TGTGCCTGGAGTGACGGCGTTGGGGATGGCTACACCTTC. The full variable domain, rest sourced from reference TRBV30 and TRBJ1-2, is SQTIHQWPATLVQPVGSPLSLECTVEGTSNPNLYWYRQAAGRGLQLLFYSVGIGQISSEVPQNLSASRPQDRQFILSSKKLLLSDSGFYLCAWSDGVGDGYTFGSGTRLTVV.

This clone has a handful of counts. The gene calls are TRBV19 and TRBJ2-3; the D gene could be TRBD1 or TRBD2 (5 bases each). Germline loops: CDR1 LNHDA, CDR2 SQIVND (reference sequence). This CDR3 is 15 amino acids long. V gave up 7 bases and J gave up 2 bases, with 16 bases separating them. The CDR3 DNA sequence: TGTGCCAGTACCCAAACTTGGGGGTCCACAGATACGCAGTATTTT. Residues: CASTQTWGSTDTQYF.

The CDR3 DNA follows: TGTGCCAGTAGTATATCTAGCGGGAGAACAGATACGCAGTATTTT. Its translation is CASSISSGRTDTQYF. The J gene is TRBJ2-3, the V gene TRBV19; 10 bases align to TRBD2. V lost 2 bases, J lost 3 bases, and 2 bases stayed unmatched. In germline, CDR1 is LNHDA, CDR2 SQIVND (reference sequence). The CDR3 covers 15 residues. Using reference TRBV19 and TRBJ2-3 for the parts outside the CDR3, the full variable domain is DGGITQSPKYLFRKEGQNVTLSCEQNLNHDAMYWYRQDPGQGLRLIYYSQIVNDFQKGDIAEGYSVSREKKESFPLTVTSAQKNPTAFYLCASSISSGRTDTQYFGPGTRLTVL.

The V and J genes are TRBV2 and TRBJ1-2, with 9 bases identical to TRBD1. The trim removed 10 bases at V and 5 bases at J, leaving 8 bases unmatched. The germline V gene encodes CDR1 SNHLY and CDR2 FYNNEI. The CDR3 runs 13 residues. The CDR3 nucleotides are TGTGCCACCGAGAAGACAGGGGGTTATGGCTACACCTTC. Residues: CATEKTGGYGYTF.